Listed below are T cell receptor beta chains from one sample, sequenced in a study of identifying expanded T cells in peripheral blood. Assay: immunoSEQ multiplex PCR; the TCRdb copy retains only in-frame clones and omits some. Of approximately 85,000 clones in the sample, 84% were seen once. Sequenced sample: blood. These receptors were obtained from a person aged 18 to 70 in good health. Both conserved end residues are part of each CDR3. A D gene is named only where the DNA matches it firmly. Size is stated for part of the rows, as once, few or many counts, or as a class when the clone is expanded.

>12|TRBJ2-7|.|.|TRBV14
TGTGCCAGCAGCCAAGATCCGTACGAGCAGTACTTC
CASSQDPYEQYF
>15|TRBJ1-1|few|.|TRBV28
TGTGCCAGCAGTTTTCTAGGCAGGATGAACACTGAAGCTTTCTTT
CASSFLGRMNTEAFF
>15|TRBJ1-1|.|.|TRBV21-1
TGTGCCAGCAGCCGGACAGGGTTGGTTAACACTGAAGCTTTCTTT
CASSRTGLVNTEAFF
>15|TRBJ2-1|.|TRBD1|TRBV28
TGTGCCAGCAGCCGCGGGACAGGGGGCCTCAATGAGCAGTTCTTC
CASSRGTGGLNEQFF
>13|TRBJ1-5|.|.|TRBV28
TGTGCCAGCAGTGCGTCCTTCAATCAGCCCCAGCATTTT
CASSASFNQPQHF
>17|TRBJ2-6|.|.|TRBV2
TGTGCCAGCAGTGAGTGGGGGGAGGTCTCTGGGGCCAACGTCCTGACTTTC
CASSEWGEVSGANVLTF
>15|TRBJ2-2|.|.|TRBV4-2
TGTGCCAGCAGGCCGGAGGGATCGATCACCGGGGAGCTGTTTTTT
CASRPEGSITGELFF
>14|TRBJ2-5|.|.|TRBV10-3
TGTGCCATCAGTGAAGACCTAAGAGATAGGACCCAGTACTTC
CAISEDLRDRTQYF
>16|TRBJ1-1|.|.|TRBV15
TGTGCCACCAGCAGAGGGGGGCTCCTCCTGGATGGTGAAGCTTTCTTT
CATSRGGLLLDGEAFF
>14|TRBJ2-3|.|.|TRBV30
TGTGCCTGGAGTGGGGACTGGGGCACAGATACGCAGTATTTT
CAWSGDWGTDTQYF
>15|TRBJ1-3|.|.|TRBV6-5
TGTGCCAGCAGTTCCTCCGGGATGGCGGGAAACACCATATATTTT
CASSSSGMAGNTIYF
>16|TRBJ2-1|.|TRBD2|TRBV28
TGTGCCAGCAGTTTACCCCCTCGCGGGAGCTCCAATGAGCAGTTCTTC
CASSLPPRGSSNEQFF
>11|TRBJ2-7|.|TRBD1|TRBV20-1
TGCAGTGGGGACAGCCGCTACGAGCAGTACTTC
CSGDSRYEQYF
>17|TRBJ2-3|.|TRBD2|TRBV7-3
TGTGCCAGCAGCTCCGGGACTAGCGGTACTAGCACAGATACGCAGTATTTT
CASSSGTSGTSTDTQYF
>15|TRBJ2-1|.|.|TRBV28
TGTGCCAGCAGCCTTGGCAGGGACTTCTACAATGAGCAGTTCTTC
CASSLGRDFYNEQFF
>14|TRBJ1-1|.|.|TRBV6-5
TGTGCCAGCAGTCTCCGGACAACGAACACTGAAGCTTTCTTT
CASSLRTTNTEAFF
>15|TRBJ2-1|.|.|TRBV7-3
TGTGCCAGCAGCTTAGGGGCTGGCCTTATCCATGAGCAGTTCTTC
CASSLGAGLIHEQFF
>16|TRBJ2-7|.|.|TRBV5-1
TGCGCCAGCAGCCGAGACGGGGCCCCGAGCTCCTACGAGCAGTACTTC
CASSRDGAPSSYEQYF